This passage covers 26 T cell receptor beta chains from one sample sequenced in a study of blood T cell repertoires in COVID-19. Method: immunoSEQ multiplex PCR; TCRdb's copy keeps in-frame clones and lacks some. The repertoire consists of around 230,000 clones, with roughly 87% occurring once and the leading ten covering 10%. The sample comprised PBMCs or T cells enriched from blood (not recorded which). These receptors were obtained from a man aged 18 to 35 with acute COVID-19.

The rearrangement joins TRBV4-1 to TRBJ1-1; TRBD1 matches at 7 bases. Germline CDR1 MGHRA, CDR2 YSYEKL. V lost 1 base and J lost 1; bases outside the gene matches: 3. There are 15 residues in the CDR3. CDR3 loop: CASSQVTGANTEAFF. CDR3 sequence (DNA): TGCGCCAGCAGCCAAGTTACAGGGGCGAACACTGAAGCTTTCTTT.

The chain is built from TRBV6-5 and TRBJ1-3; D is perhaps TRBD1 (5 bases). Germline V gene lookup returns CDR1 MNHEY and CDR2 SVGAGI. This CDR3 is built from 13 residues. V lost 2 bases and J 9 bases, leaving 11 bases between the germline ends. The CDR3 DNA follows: TGTGCCAGCAGTTACGACGGCGGGGGCACCATATATTTT. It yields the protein CASSYDGGGTIYF.

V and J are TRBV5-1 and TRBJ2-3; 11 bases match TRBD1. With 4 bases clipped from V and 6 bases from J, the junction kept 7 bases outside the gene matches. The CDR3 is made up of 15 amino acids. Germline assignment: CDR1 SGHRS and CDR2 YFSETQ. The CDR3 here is CASSQRGQGADTQYF. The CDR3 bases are TGCGCCAGCAGCCAGAGAGGACAGGGGGCGGATACGCAGTATTTT.

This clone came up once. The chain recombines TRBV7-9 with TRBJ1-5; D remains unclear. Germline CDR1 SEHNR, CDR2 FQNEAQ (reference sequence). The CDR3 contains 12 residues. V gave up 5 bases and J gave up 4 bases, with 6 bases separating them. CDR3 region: CASSISNQPQHF. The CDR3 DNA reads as TGTGCCAGCAGCATCAGTAATCAGCCCCAGCATTTT. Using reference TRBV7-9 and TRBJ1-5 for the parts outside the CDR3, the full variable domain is DTGVSQNPRHKITKRGQNVTFRCDPISEHNRLYWYRQTLGQGPEFLTYFQNEAQLEKSRLLSDRFSAERPKGSFSTLEIQRTEQGDSAMYLCASSISNQPQHFGDGTRLSIL.

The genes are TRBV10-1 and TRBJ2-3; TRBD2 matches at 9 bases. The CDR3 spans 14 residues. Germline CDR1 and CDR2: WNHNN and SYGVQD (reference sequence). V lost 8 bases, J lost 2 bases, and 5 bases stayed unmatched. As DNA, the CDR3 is TGCGCCAGCGGGCGGGGGGGTCCCACAGATACGCAGTATTTT. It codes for CASGRGGPTDTQYF.

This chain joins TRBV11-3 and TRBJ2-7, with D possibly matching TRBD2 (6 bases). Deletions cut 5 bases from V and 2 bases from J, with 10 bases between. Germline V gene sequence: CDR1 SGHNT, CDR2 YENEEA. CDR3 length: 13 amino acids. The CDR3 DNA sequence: TGTGCCAGCAGCACTCCGGGGGCCTACGAGCAGTACTTC. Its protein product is CASSTPGAYEQYF.

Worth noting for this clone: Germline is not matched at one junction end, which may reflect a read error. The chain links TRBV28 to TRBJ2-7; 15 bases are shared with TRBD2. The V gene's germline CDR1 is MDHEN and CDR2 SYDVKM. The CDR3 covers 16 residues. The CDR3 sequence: CASSLTGLAGGFVLSF. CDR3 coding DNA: TGTGCCAGCAGTCTCACCGGACTAGCGGGAGGGTTTGTTTTGAGCTTC. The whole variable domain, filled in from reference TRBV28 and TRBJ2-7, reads DVKVTQSSRYLVKRTGEKVFLECVQDMDHENMFWYRQDPGLGLRLIYFSYDVKMKEKGDIPEGYSVSREKKERFSLILESASTNQTSMYLCASSLTGLAGGFVLSFGPGTRLTVT.

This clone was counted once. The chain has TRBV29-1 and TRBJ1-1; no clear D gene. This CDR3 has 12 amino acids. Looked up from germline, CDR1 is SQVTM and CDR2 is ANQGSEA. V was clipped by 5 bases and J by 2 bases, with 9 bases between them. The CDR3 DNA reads TGCAGCGTTTGTGCCAGTAACACTGAAGCTTTCTTT. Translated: CSVCASNTEAFF.

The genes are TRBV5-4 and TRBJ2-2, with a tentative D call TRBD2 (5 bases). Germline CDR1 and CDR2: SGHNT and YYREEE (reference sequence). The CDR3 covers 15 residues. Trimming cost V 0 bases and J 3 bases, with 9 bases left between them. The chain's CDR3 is CASSLGELDTGELFF. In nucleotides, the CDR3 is TGTGCCAGCAGCTTGGGGGAGTTGGACACCGGGGAGCTGTTTTTT.

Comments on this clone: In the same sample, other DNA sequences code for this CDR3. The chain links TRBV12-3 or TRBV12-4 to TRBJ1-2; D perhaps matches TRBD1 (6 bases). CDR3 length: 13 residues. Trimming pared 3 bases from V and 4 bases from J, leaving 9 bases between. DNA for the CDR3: TGTGCCAGCAGTTTGGGCAGGGGCTATGGCTACACCTTC. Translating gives CASSLGRGYGYTF.

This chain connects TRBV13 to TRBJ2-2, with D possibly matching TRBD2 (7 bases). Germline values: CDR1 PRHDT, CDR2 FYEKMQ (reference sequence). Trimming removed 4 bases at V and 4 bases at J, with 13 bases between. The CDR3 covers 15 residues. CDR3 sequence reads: CASSSRGGGTGELFF. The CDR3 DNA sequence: TGTGCCAGCAGCTCCCGCGGGGGCGGCACCGGGGAGCTGTTTTTT.

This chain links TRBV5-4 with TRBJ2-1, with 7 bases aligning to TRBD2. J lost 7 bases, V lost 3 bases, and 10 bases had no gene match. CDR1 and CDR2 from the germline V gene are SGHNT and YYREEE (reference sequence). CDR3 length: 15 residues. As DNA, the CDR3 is TGTGCCAGCAGCTCGTCGGGGGGAGGAGGGAATGAGCAGTTCTTC. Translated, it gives CASSSSGGGGNEQFF.

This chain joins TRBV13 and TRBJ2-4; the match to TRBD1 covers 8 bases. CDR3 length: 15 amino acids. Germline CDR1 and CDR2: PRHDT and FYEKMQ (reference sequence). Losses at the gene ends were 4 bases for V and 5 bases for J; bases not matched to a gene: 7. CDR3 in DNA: TGTGCCAGCAGCTCGACAGGGGAGTCCCAAAACATTCAGTACTTC. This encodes CASSSTGESQNIQYF.

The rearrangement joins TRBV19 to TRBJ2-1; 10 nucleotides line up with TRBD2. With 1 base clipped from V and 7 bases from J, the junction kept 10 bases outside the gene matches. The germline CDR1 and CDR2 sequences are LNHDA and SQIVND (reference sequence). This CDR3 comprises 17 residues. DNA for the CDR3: TGTGCCAGTAGTATAGCCCTTCTAGCGGGAGTGGGGAATGAGCAGTTCTTC. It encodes CASSIALLAGVGNEQFF.

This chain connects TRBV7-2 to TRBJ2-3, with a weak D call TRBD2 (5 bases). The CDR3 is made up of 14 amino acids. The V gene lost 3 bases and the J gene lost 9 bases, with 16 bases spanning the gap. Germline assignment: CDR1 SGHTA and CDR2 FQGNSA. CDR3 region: CASSLGTSLKTQYF. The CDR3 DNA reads TGTGCCAGCAGCTTGGGAACTAGTCTCAAGACGCAGTATTTT.

CDR3 residues: CARSSFQGSSNQPQHF. The CDR3 nucleotides read TGTGCCAGAAGCTCCTTCCAGGGTAGTAGCAATCAGCCCCAGCATTTT. This rearrangement joins TRBV5-3 to TRBJ1-5; maybe TRBD1 (5 bases). TRBV5-3 is an ORF, and what it does is uncertain. Trimming cost V 3 bases and J 0 bases, with 13 bases left between them. The CDR3 is 16 residues long.

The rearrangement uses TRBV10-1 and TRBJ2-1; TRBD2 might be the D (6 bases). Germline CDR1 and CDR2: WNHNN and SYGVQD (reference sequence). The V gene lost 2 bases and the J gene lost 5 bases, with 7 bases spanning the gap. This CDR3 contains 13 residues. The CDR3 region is CASSERRDNEQFF. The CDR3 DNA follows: TGCGCCAGCAGTGAGCGGAGGGACAATGAGCAGTTCTTC.

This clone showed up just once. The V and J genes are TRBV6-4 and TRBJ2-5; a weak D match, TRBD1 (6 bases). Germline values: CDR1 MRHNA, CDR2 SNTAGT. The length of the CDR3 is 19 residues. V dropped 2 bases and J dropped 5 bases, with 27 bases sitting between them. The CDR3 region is CASSDAGRGQPFFRETQYF. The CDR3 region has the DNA TGTGCCAGCAGTGACGCTGGTCGTGGACAGCCCTTTTTTCGGGAGACCCAGTACTTC.

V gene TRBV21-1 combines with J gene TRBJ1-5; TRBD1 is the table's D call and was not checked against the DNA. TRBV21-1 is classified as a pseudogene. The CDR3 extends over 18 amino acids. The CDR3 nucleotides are TGTGCCAGCAGCTCGAAGGGACAGGGGGATGATAGCAATCAGCCCCAGCATTTT. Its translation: CASSSKGQGDDSNQPQHF.

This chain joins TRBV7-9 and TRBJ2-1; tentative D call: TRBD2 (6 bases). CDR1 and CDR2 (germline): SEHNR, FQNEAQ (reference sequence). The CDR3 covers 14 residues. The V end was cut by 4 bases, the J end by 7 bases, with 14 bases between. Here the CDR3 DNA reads TGTGCCAGCAGCTCGACCGGGACTTATAATGAGCAGTTCTTC. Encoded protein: CASSSTGTYNEQFF.

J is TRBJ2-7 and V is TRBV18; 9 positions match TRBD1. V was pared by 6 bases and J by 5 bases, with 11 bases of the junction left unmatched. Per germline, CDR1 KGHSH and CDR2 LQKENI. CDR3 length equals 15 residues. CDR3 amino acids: CASSRETGGFDEQYF. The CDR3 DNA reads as TGTGCCAGCTCCCGAGAAACAGGGGGCTTCGACGAGCAGTACTTC.

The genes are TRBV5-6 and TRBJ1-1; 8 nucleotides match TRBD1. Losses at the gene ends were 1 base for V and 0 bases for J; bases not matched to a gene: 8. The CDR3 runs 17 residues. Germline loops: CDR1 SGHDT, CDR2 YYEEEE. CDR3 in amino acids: CASSLLGQAPMNTEAFF. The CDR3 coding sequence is TGTGCCAGCAGCTTGCTGGGACAGGCCCCAATGAACACTGAAGCTTTCTTT.

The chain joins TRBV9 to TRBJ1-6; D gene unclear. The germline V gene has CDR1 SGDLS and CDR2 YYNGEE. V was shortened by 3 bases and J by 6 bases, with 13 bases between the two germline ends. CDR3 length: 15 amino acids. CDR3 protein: CASSALGLTNSPLHF. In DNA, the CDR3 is TGTGCCAGCAGCGCCCTCGGACTGACTAATTCACCCCTCCACTTT.

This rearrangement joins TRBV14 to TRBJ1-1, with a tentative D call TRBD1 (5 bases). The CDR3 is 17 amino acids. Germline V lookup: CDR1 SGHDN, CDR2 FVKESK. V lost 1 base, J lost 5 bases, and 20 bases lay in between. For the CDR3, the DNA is TGTGCCAGCAGCCAAGCGAAAAGAGACAGACCGTTTACTGAAGCTTTCTTT. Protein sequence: CASSQAKRDRPFTEAFF.

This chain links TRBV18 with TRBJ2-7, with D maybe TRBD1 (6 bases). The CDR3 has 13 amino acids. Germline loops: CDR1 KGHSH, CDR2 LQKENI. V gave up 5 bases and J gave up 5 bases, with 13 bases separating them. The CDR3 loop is CASSGQGSDEQYF. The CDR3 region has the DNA TGTGCCAGCTCAGGTCAGGGGTCTGACGAGCAGTACTTC.

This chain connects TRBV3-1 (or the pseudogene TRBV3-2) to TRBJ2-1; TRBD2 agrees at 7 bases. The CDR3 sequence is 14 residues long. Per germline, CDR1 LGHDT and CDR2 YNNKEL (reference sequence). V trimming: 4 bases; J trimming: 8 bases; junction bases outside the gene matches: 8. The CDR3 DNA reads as TGTGCCAGCAGCCCCTCGGCGGGAGTACATGAGCAGTTCTTC. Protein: CASSPSAGVHEQFF.